This entry lists 4 T cell receptor beta chains sequenced from one sample in a study of blood T cell repertoires in COVID-19. Sequencing was performed with immunoSEQ multiplex PCR; in TCRdb, only in-frame clones are kept and a portion is missing. This sample has 200,000 to 300,000 clones, with 84% found just once. The sample comprised peripheral blood. The origin of the receptors is a man aged 55 to 70 with acute or convalescent COVID-19.

This sequence joins TRBV13 and TRBJ2-3; the match to TRBD2 covers 16 bases. V dropped 4 bases and J dropped 5; count of bases not matched to a gene: 6. Germline values: CDR1 PRHDT, CDR2 FYEKMQ (reference sequence). This CDR3 region has 17 residues. CDR3 amino acids: CASSYGTSGGAVDTQYF. Written as DNA, the CDR3 is TGTGCCAGCAGCTATGGGACTAGCGGGGGGGCCGTAGATACGCAGTATTTT. The entire variable domain, with the rest obtained from reference TRBV13 and TRBJ2-3, is as follows: AAGVIQSPRHLIKEKRETATLKCYPIPRHDTVYWYQQGPGQDPQFLISFYEKMQSDKGSIPDRFSAQQFSDYHSELNMSSLELGDSALYFCASSYGTSGGAVDTQYFGPGTRLTVL.

This chain links TRBV5-1 with TRBJ1-1; D unresolved. This CDR3 has 16 amino acids. V was clipped by 2 bases and J by 3 bases, with 17 bases between them. CDR1 and CDR2 from the germline V gene are SGHRS and YFSETQ. The CDR3 nucleotides read TGCGCCAGCAGCTTCCAACCTTTTGGGCGGGACACTGAAGCTTTCTTT. It is translated as CASSFQPFGRDTEAFF.

The genes are TRBV5-4 and TRBJ2-7; 7 bases are a match to TRBD1. Germline trimming cut 0 bases from V and 7 bases from J; bases unmatched to any gene: 7. Per the germline V gene, CDR1 is SGHNT and CDR2 is YYREEE (reference sequence). The CDR3 spans 14 residues. This chain's CDR3 is CASSLAGAGGEQYF. For the CDR3, the DNA is TGTGCCAGCAGCTTGGCCGGGGCAGGGGGAGAGCAGTACTTC.

The chain couples TRBV7-6 to TRBJ2-1, with 7 bases that match TRBD2. CDR1 SGHVS and CDR2 FNYEAQ come from the germline V gene. J lost 4 bases, V lost 5 bases, and 5 bases had no gene match. CDR3 length: 14 amino acids. CDR3 DNA: TGTGCCAGCAGCCGAGAGCGGGATTACAATGAGCAGTTCTTC. This gives the protein CASSRERDYNEQFF.